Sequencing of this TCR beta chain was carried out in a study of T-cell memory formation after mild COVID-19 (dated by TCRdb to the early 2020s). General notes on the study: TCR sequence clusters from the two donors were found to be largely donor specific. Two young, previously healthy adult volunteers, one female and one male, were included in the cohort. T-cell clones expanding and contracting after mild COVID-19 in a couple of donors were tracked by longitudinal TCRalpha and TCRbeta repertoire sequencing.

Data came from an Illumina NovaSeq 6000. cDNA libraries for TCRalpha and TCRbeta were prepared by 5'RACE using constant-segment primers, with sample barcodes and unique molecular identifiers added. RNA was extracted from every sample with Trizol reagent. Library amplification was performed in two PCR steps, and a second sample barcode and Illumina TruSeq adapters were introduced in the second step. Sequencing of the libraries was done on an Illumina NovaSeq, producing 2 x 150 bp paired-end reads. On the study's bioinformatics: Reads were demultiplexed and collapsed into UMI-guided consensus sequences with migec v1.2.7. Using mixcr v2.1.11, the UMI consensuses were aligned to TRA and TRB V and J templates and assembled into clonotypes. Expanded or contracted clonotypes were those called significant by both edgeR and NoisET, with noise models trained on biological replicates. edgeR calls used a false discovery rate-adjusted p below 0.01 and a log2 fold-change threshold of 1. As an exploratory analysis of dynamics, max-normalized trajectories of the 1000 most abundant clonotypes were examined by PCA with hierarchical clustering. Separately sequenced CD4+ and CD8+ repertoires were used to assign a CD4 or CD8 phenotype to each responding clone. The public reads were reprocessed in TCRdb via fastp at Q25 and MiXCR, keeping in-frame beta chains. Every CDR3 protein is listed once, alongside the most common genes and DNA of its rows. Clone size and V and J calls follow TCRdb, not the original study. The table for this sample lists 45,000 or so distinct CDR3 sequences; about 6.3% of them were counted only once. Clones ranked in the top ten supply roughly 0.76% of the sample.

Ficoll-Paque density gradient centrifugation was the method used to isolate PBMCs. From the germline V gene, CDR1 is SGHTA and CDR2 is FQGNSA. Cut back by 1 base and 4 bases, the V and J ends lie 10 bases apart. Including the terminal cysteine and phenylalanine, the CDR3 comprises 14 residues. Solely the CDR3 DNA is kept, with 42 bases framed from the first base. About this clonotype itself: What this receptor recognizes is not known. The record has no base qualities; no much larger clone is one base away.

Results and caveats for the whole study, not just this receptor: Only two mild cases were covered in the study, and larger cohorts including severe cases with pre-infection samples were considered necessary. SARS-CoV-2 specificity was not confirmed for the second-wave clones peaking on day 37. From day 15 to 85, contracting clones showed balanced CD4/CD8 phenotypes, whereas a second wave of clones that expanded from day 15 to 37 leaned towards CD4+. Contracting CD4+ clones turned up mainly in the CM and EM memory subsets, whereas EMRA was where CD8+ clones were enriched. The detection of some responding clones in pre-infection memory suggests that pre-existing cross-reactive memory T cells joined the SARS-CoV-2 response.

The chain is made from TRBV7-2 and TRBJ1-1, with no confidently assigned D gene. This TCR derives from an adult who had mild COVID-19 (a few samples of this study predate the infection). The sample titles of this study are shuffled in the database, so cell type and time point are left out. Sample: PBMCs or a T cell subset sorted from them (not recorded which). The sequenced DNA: TGTGCCAGCAGCTTAGGCGGCGAGTCCACTGAAGCTTTCTTT. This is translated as CASSLGGESTEAFF.